A single TCR beta chain is shown here with its context. Its target is unknown. Within the sample, other DNA sequences also encode this same CDR3. Germline loops: CDR1 SGHDN, CDR2 FVKESK. This CDR3 has 12 residues. Between the trimmed V and J ends, which lost 1 base and 4 bases, there was a span of 2 bases. This table comes from immunoSEQ multiplex PCR, and its TCRdb copy is limited to in-frame clones, with some not included. The table lists some 140,000 clones, approximately 89% of them singletons. This sample is drawn from a study of T cell responses to AZD1222 COVID-19 vaccine. Study-level findings and limits: Reports say nearly half of spike-specific TCRs go after unmutated variant regions. There were mostly white British donors and more females than males, and clonal diversity was possibly underestimated. Regions 160-218 and 743-854 dominated among vaccine-associated CD4 TCRs spanning spike.

V and J are TRBV14 and TRBJ2-1; D gene unclear. This clonotype was obtained from an adult in good health. This material consisted of peripheral blood, taken on day 0 of AZD1222 vaccination. Written as DNA, the CDR3 is TGTGCCAGCAGCCAAGTTTACAATGAGCAGTTCTTC. This translates into CASSQVYNEQFF. The full variable domain, rest sourced from reference TRBV14 and TRBJ2-1, is EAGVTQFPSHSVIEKGQTVTLRCDPISGHDNLYWYRRVMGKEIKFLLHFVKESKQDESGMPNNRFLAERTGGTYSTLKVQPAELEDSGVYFCASSQVYNEQFFGPGTRLTVL.